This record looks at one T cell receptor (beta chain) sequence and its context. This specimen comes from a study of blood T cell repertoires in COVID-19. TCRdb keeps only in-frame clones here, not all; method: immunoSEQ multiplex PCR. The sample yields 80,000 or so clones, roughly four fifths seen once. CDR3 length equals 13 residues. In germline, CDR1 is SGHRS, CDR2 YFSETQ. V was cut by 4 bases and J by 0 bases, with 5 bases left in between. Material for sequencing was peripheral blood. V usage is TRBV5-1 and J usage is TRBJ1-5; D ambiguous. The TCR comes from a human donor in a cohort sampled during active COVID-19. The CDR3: CASSVSSNQPQHF. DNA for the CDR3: TGCGCCAGCAGCGTCAGTAGCAATCAGCCCCAGCATTTT.